This TCR beta chain was identified during a study of identical twins (dated by TCRdb to 2016 to 2017). Turning to the overall study: TCR alpha and beta repertoires from monozygotic twins, unrelated adults of various ages and cord blood were deep-sequenced to test whether fetal clonotypes persist. To rule out contamination, replicate twin experiments were performed at different times with different library preparation protocols. Broad study findings and their caveats: Compared with coincidental sharing between unrelated individuals, out-of-frame TCR alpha sequences shared between twins showed an excess of sequences with low generation probability. Because the same donors could not be followed over many years, the conclusions depended on cross-sectional statistical analysis. Excess twin sharing in beta out-of-frame sequences was weaker because fewer shared sequences lowered the signal-to-noise ratio. Abundant cord blood beta clonotypes had fewer insertions, young adult naive repertoires showed a similar but weaker trend, and memory repertoires showed no such trend. Zero-insertion analyses could be partly confounded by invariant T cells such as MAIT and iNKT, though diverse VJ usage argued against such confounding for most clonotypes. Recombination models systematically underestimated out-of-frame TCR alpha sharing in monozygotic twins but agreed with sharing between unrelated individuals.

Every donor was a healthy Caucasian. Three pairs of female monozygotic twins, all aged about 18 to 30 years, made up the twin cohort. The RNA used for TCR libraries was isolated from peripheral blood mononuclear cells. Preparation of the library involved 5' RACE. TCRdb shows the sequencer as Illumina HiSeq 2000. A universal primer binding site was introduced by template switching, and a unique molecular identifier was present in the final cDNA, enabling accurate counting of TCR cDNA molecules. Specific primers in the conserved constant-segment region were used to synthesize first-strand cDNA for the TCR alpha and beta chains. To control for contamination, each cDNA library was double barcoded with a SMART-Mk sample barcode plus Illumina barcodes. TruSeq adapter sequences along with Illumina sample barcodes were introduced in two successive PCR steps. The TCR alpha and beta cDNA libraries were sequenced on the Illumina HiSeq platform using custom primers. As for the authors' bioinformatics: MiGEC processed the raw reads to extract unique molecular identifiers, while MiXCR was used to determine the CDR3 positions. For each individual, recombination models were inferred using an EM algorithm with the repgenHMM and IGoR tools. The tcR package in R was used for shared clonotype analysis, with sharing normalized by the product of cloneset sizes. To study raw recombination without the effects of thymic and clonal selection, out-of-frame nonproductive sequences were analyzed. The public reads were reanalyzed by TCRdb: fastp trimming at Q25, MiXCR alignment, in-frame beta chains only. Each CDR3 protein gets just one entry, which takes the most common genes and DNA from the rows behind it. TCRdb's processing, not the authors', yielded these V and J calls. The table for this sample lists fewer than 900,000 distinct CDR3 sequences; about 18% of them were counted only once. The leading ten clones occupy 13% of the sample.

This clonotype was counted a few times. The specificity of this receptor is unknown. Within one base of it there is no much larger clone, and no base qualities were kept. These sequences were also reported in another study, on T cells expressing NK-cell markers. Taken from the second paper: In sorted CD3+CD56+NKG2C+, CD3+CD56+NKG2C- and CD3+CD56-NKG2C+ T-cell subsets from about eight donors, TCR beta-chain repertoires were profiled. Seven of the eight sequenced donors were HCMV-seropositive and one was HCMV-seronegative. To restrict sorting to alphabetaTCR-expressing T cells, an anti-gammadeltaTCR antibody was added in several experiments. In a handful of donors, the dominant CD3+CD56+NKG2C+ clonotypes were found to rank among the top 10 CD8+ clonotypes and to make up 1.0-7.0% of CD8+ T cells. Those dominant clonotypes were again the most abundant among CD3+CD56-NKG2C+ cells in a handful of donors, at roughly 25-60.1%. Whether the expanded NKG2C-expressing T cell clones were specific for HCMV antigens was left unclear. The eight sequenced donors were randomly selected healthy volunteers, three men and five women. HCMV-specific IgG was detected in serum with a commercial ELISA kit to determine HCMV serostatus. For five to seven donors, unsorted PBMC were also used to sequence bulk peripheral blood T-cell repertoires. Reads were demultiplexed and grouped by UMI with MIGEC, and clonotypes were assembled and quantified with MiTCR. Only TCR cDNA sequences supported by at least two reads were kept to exclude erroneous sequences. Downstream repertoire analysis used the tcR package, and clonotypes were matched across fractions by CDR3 nucleotide sequence plus V segment. Antigen specificity was annotated against VDJdb with VDJmatch, allowing one amino acid substitution in CDR3.

This clonotype was obtained from a young woman in good health. Material for sequencing was PBMCs.

This receptor carries the CDR3 CASSLTGVVNTEAFF. The nucleotide sequence is TGCGCCAGCAGCTTGACAGGGGTGGTGAACACTGAAGCTTTCTTT. Here the chain combines TRBV5-1 and TRBJ1-1; TRBD1 matches 7 bases in the middle. The CDR3 measures 15 amino acids from cysteine to phenylalanine. The kept DNA is CDR3 alone, 45 bases in frame from the first base. Via the germline V gene, CDR1 is SGHRS and CDR2 YFSETQ. Here V drops 1 base and J drops 0 bases, and the junction holds 3 bases not matched to any gene.